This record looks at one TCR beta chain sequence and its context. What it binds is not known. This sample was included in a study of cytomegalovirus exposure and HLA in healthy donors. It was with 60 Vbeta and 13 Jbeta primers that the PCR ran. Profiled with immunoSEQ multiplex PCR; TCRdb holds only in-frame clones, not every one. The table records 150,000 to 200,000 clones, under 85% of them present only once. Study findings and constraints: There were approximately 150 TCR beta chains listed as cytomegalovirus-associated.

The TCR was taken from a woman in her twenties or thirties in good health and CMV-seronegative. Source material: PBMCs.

The CDR3 bases are TGTGCCAGCAGCTTGGGTGCTAGCGGGGGGGGTGAGCAGTTCTTC. It yields the protein CASSLGASGGGEQFF. V usage is TRBV11-2 and J usage is TRBJ2-1, with TRBD2 matching over 12 bases. Germline V gives CDR1 SGHAT, CDR2 FQNNGV. V lost 3 bases, J lost 9 bases, and 6 bases stayed unmatched. This CDR3 comprises 15 residues.